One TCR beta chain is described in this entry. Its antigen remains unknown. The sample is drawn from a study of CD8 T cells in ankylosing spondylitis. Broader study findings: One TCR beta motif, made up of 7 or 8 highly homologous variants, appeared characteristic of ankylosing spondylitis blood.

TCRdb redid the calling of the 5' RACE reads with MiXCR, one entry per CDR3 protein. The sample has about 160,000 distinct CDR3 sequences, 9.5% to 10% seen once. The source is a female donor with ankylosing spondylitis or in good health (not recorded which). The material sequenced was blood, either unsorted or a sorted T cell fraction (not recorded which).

The CDR3 nucleotides are TGTGCCAGCAGTTCCGACGGCTACAATGAGCAGTTCTTC. Its protein product is CASSSDGYNEQFF. This rearrangement joins TRBV6-2 or TRBV6-3 to TRBJ2-1; D gene uncertain. Trimming pared 4 bases from V and 3 bases from J, leaving 7 bases between. The CDR3 has 13 amino acids. Germline lookup yields CDR1 MNHEY and CDR2 SVGEGT.